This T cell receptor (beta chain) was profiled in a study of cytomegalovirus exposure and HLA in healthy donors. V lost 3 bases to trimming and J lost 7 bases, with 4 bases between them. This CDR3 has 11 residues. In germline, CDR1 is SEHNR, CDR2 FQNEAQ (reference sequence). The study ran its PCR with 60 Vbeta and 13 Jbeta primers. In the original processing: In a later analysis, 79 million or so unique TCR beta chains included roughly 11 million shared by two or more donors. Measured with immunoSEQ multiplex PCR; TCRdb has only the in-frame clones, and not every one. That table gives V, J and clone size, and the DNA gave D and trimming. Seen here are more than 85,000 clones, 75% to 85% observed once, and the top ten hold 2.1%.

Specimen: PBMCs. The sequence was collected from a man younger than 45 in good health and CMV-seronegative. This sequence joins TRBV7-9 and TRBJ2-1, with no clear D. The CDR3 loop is CASSFGNEQFF. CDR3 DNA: TGTGCCAGCAGCTTCGGTAATGAGCAGTTCTTC.